The 30 T cell receptor beta chains reported below all come from one sample, sequenced in a study of technical replicates of blood from a handful of donors (dated by TCRdb to 2017 to 2019). Library prep was done by the immunoSEQ multiplex PCR assay. TCRdb limited this immuneACCESS table to in-frame rearrangements with V and J called. A share of clones is missing; checked studies link under half to unresolved V genes, and the rest is unexplained. This sample has just under 100,000 clones in its table, and nearly 97% of those were observed once. In total, the top ten clones hold roughly 0.2% of the sample. The sequenced sample was T cells isolated from PBMCs. The receptors shown here come from a human donor in good health.

The J gene is TRBJ2-2, the V gene TRBV5-5; no clear D gene. This CDR3 contains 11 residues. Germline V gene lookup returns CDR1 SGHKS and CDR2 YYEKEE (reference sequence). Trimming removed 0 bases at V and 8 bases at J, with 2 bases between. The CDR3 sequence is CASSLAGELFF. Here the CDR3 DNA reads TGTGCCAGCAGCTTGGCAGGGGAGCTGTTTTTT.

V usage is TRBV9 and J usage is TRBJ2-5; 11 bases align to TRBD2. CDR3 length: 17 residues. The V gene's germline CDR1 is SGDLS and CDR2 YYNGEE. Trimming at V came to 1 base and at J to 4 bases, leaving 9 bases not matched to a gene. CDR3 sequence reads: CASSVSKTSGIVETQYF. CDR3 DNA sequence: TGTGCCAGCAGCGTATCCAAGACTAGCGGGATTGTAGAGACCCAGTACTTC. The whole variable domain, remainder taken from reference TRBV9 and TRBJ2-5, is DSGVTQTPKHLITATGQRVTLRCSPRSGDLSVYWYQQSLDQGLQFLIQYYNGEERAKGNILERFSAQQFPDLHSELNLSSLELGDSALYFCASSVSKTSGIVETQYFGPGTRLLVL.

The chain joins TRBV28 to TRBJ2-1, with D perhaps matching TRBD2 (6 bases). The germline V gene has CDR1 MDHEN and CDR2 SYDVKM. The CDR3 has 16 amino acids. The V and J ends lost 0 bases and 0 bases respectively, with 9 bases between them. The CDR3 protein is CASSLWGGISYNEQFF. In DNA, the CDR3 is TGTGCCAGCAGTTTATGGGGCGGGATCTCCTACAATGAGCAGTTCTTC.

The chain has TRBV27 and TRBJ2-3; D gene uncertain. This CDR3 has 16 residues. CDR1 and CDR2 (germline): MNHEY, SMNVEV (reference sequence). The V end was cut by 1 base, the J end by 2 bases, with 13 bases between. The CDR3: CASSLLSNPNTDTQYF. The DNA for the CDR3 is TGTGCCAGCAGTTTATTATCCAATCCTAACACAGATACGCAGTATTTT.

The J gene is TRBJ2-5, the V gene TRBV5-1; TRBD2 agrees at 11 bases. The J segment lost 5 bases and the V segment lost 4 bases, leaving 7 bases of the junction unmatched. Germline V gene sequence: CDR1 SGHRS, CDR2 YFSETQ. The CDR3 is 15 amino acids. The CDR3 protein is CASSKIAGGRETQYF. The DNA for the CDR3 is TGCGCCAGCAGCAAAATAGCGGGGGGGCGGGAGACCCAGTACTTC.

The gene calls are TRBV2 and TRBJ2-2; D is undetermined. CDR3 length: 15 amino acids. The V end lost 7 bases, the J end lost 1 base, and 13 bases lay between the germline ends. Germline V gene lookup returns CDR1 SNHLY and CDR2 FYNNEI. This CDR3 is CASKNNRWNTGELFF. The CDR3 region has the DNA TGTGCCAGCAAGAACAACCGTTGGAACACCGGGGAGCTGTTTTTT.

This clone was found once. The genes are TRBV4-1 and TRBJ2-7; unclear D gene. Deletions cut 2 bases from V and 4 bases from J, with 9 bases between. The CDR3 loop spans 13 amino acids. CDR1 is MGHRA, CDR2 YSYEKL, per germline. This CDR3 is CASSQFTEYEQYF. The CDR3 DNA sequence: TGCGCCAGCAGCCAATTTACAGAGTACGAGCAGTACTTC.

The CDR3 loop is CASSPGLAGYQETQYF. The CDR3 coding sequence is TGTGCCAGCAGCCCAGGACTAGCGGGTTACCAAGAGACCCAGTACTTC. The chain has TRBV7-7 and TRBJ2-5, with TRBD2 matching 11 bases. Germline values: CDR1 SSHAT, CDR2 FNYEAQ (reference sequence). Losses at the gene ends were 5 bases for V and 0 bases for J; bases not matched to a gene: 5. The CDR3 spans 16 residues.

The CDR3 DNA reads TGTGCCAGCAGCCGGGACAGGGGCGGCGGGGAGCTGTTTTTT. It specifies CASSRDRGGGELFF. The V and J genes are TRBV7-3 and TRBJ2-2; 10 nucleotides line up with TRBD1. The CDR3 totals 14 residues. With 5 bases clipped from V and 7 bases from J, the junction kept 4 bases outside the gene matches. Germline CDR1 reads SGHTA; CDR2 reads FQGTGA.

The CDR3 nucleotides are TGTGCCAGCAGCGTGGGGGCCGGCGAAATCGGGGAGCTGTTTTTT. This translates into CASSVGAGEIGELFF. The J gene is TRBJ2-2, the V gene TRBV7-9; a weak D match, TRBD1 (6 bases). Trimming pared 5 bases from V and 7 bases from J, leaving 17 bases between. The CDR3 runs 15 residues. Germline lookup yields CDR1 SEHNR and CDR2 FQNEAQ (reference sequence).

The chain combines TRBV5-1 with TRBJ1-1; perhaps TRBD1 as D (5 bases). Germline CDR1 SGHRS, CDR2 YFSETQ. V was clipped by 2 bases and J by 1 base, with 9 bases between them. This CDR3 has 14 residues. The CDR3 sequence: CASSFAGPNTEAFF. In nucleotides, the CDR3 is TGCGCCAGCAGCTTTGCAGGGCCGAACACTGAAGCTTTCTTT.

The V gene is TRBV5-5, the J gene TRBJ1-1, with D hard to call. Germline V gene lookup returns CDR1 SGHKS and CDR2 YYEKEE (reference sequence). Trimming shortened V by 3 bases and J by 2 bases, and 8 bases separated the two germline ends. The CDR3 contains 13 residues. The DNA of the CDR3 is TGTGCCAGCAGCTGGGAGGTTAACACTGAAGCTTTCTTT. Its translation: CASSWEVNTEAFF.

The J gene is TRBJ2-5, the V gene TRBV5-1; the D gene is possibly TRBD1 (6 bases). Near its end, the DNA agrees better with TRBJ2-7, so the J call may be wrong. Germline CDR1 and CDR2: SGHRS and YFSETQ. CDR3 size: 12 residues. The CDR3 DNA follows: TGCGCCAGCAGCTTACAGGGTGCCGAGCAGTACTTC. It translates to CASSLQGAEQYF.

This clone was seen only once. The chain has TRBV5-6 and TRBJ2-1, with 14 bases lining up with TRBD2. Per germline, CDR1 SGHDT and CDR2 YYEEEE. V dropped 4 bases and J dropped 7; count of bases not matched to a gene: 13. There are 18 residues in the CDR3. The DNA of the CDR3 is TGTGCCAGCAGCCCGACTAGCGGGGGGGCCTTAGGTGTTAATGAGCAGTTCTTC. Its protein product is CASSPTSGGALGVNEQFF.

V gene TRBV27 combines with J gene TRBJ1-5, with 7 nucleotides matching TRBD1. CDR3 length equals 14 residues. V was clipped by 2 bases and J by 2 bases; unmatched bases: 0. Per germline, CDR1 MNHEY and CDR2 SMNVEV (reference sequence). The CDR3 reads CASSLGTGNQPQHF. The CDR3, as DNA: TGTGCCAGCAGTTTAGGGACAGGCAATCAGCCCCAGCATTTT.

V is TRBV6-6 and J is TRBJ2-5, with 7 bases that match TRBD2. The CDR3 length is 16 residues. The trim removed 0 bases at V and 5 bases at J, leaving 9 bases unmatched. Germline V gives CDR1 MNHNY, CDR2 SVGAGI (reference sequence). Here the CDR3 reads CASSYSSTSLRETQYF. The CDR3 DNA follows: TGTGCCAGCAGTTACTCGTCGACTAGCTTACGGGAGACCCAGTACTTC.

On this clone itself: A much larger clone differs from this one at a single base, so this may be a read error. The gene calls are TRBV5-5 and TRBJ1-1; 10 bases align to TRBD1. Germline CDR1 reads SGHKS; CDR2 reads YYEKEE (reference sequence). V lost 3 bases and J lost 4; bases outside the gene matches: 3. The length of the CDR3 is 14 residues. CDR3 residues: CASSWGQGTTEAFF. The CDR3 region has the DNA TGTGCCAGCAGCTGGGGACAGGGGACCACTGAAGCTTTCTTT.

The rearrangement uses TRBV10-3 and TRBJ1-1, with D maybe TRBD1 (5 bases). Germline V CDR1 and CDR2: ENHRY, SYGVKD. V lost 11 bases and J 3 bases, leaving 13 bases between the germline ends. There are 12 residues in the CDR3. The CDR3 nucleotides read TGTGCCGTGACAGAAGGGGACACTGAAGCTTTCTTT. Protein sequence: CAVTEGDTEAFF.

The chain has TRBV30 and TRBJ2-2; D perhaps matches TRBD1 (5 bases). From germline, CDR1 is GTSNPN and CDR2 SVGIG (reference sequence). The CDR3 spans 14 residues. V was trimmed by 2 bases and J by 6 bases, leaving 13 bases between them. The CDR3 coding sequence is TGTGCCTGGAGTTGGAAGGGGTCGTCCGGGGAGCTGTTTTTT. Translated: CAWSWKGSSGELFF.

This sequence joins TRBV4-1 and TRBJ2-7, with D perhaps TRBD2 (6 bases). V dropped 4 bases and J dropped 4 bases, with 20 bases sitting between them. Germline values: CDR1 MGHRA, CDR2 YSYEKL. The CDR3 has 16 amino acids. The CDR3 bases are TGCGCCAGCAGCCCATACGGAACCGGGACTCAATACGAGCAGTACTTC. Translating gives CASSPYGTGTQYEQYF.

The chain joins TRBV15 to TRBJ2-6; D ambiguous. The germline V gene has CDR1 LNHNV and CDR2 YYDKDF (reference sequence). The length of the CDR3 is 15 residues. Deletions cut 3 bases from V and 0 bases from J, with 6 bases between. The CDR3 region is CATSRASSGANVLTF. CDR3 DNA: TGTGCCACCAGCAGGGCAAGCTCTGGGGCCAACGTCCTGACTTTC. Supplemented by reference TRBV15 and TRBJ2-6, the full variable domain reads DAMVIQNPRYQVTQFGKPVTLSCSQTLNHNVMYWYQQKSSQAPKLLFHYYDKDFNNEADTPDNFQSRRPNTSFCFLDIRSPGLGDTAMYLCATSRASSGANVLTFGAGSRLTVL.

The chain is built from TRBV7-8 and TRBJ1-3; no definite D call. V gave up 0 bases and J gave up 0 bases, with 6 bases separating them. Looked up from germline, CDR1 is SGHVS and CDR2 is FQNEAQ. The CDR3 length is 15 residues. The CDR3 coding sequence is TGTGCCAGCAGCTTAGCGGGCCCCTCTGGAAACACCATATATTTT. This translates into CASSLAGPSGNTIYF.

Written as DNA, the CDR3 is TGTGCCAGCAGCTTACGGCAGGGGAACTCCTACGAGCAGTACTTC. It translates to CASSLRQGNSYEQYF. The chain carries TRBV7-9 and TRBJ2-7, with a tentative D call TRBD1 (6 bases). Germline CDR1 is SEHNR and CDR2 is FQNEAQ (reference sequence). The CDR3 sequence is 15 residues long. V was shortened by 2 bases and J by 0 bases, with 11 bases between the two germline ends.

CDR3 loop: CASQGQGTGELFF. CDR3 DNA: TGTGCCAGCCAGGGACAGGGGACCGGGGAGCTGTTTTTT. This chain links TRBV27 with TRBJ2-2; 10 bases are a match to TRBD1. Germline trimming cut 8 bases from V and 5 bases from J; bases unmatched to any gene: 2. Germline assignment: CDR1 MNHEY and CDR2 SMNVEV (reference sequence). This CDR3 comprises 13 residues.

This rearrangement joins TRBV11-3 to TRBJ2-3; 7 bases are a match to TRBD2. Germline-derived CDR1 and CDR2 are SGHNT and YENEEA. The CDR3 totals 14 residues. The junction had 3 bases not matched to a gene; V was cut back by 5 bases and J by 1 base. The CDR3 coding sequence is TGTGCCAGCAGCCGTACTAGCGGCACAGATACGCAGTATTTT. Translation gives CASSRTSGTDTQYF.

The rearrangement links TRBV5-1 to TRBJ1-2, with 10 bases matching TRBD1. The CDR3 totals 13 residues. Germline V gene sequence: CDR1 SGHRS, CDR2 YFSETQ. J was trimmed by 6 bases and V by 5 bases; bases with no gene match: 4. CDR3 bases: TGCGCCAGCAGACCGGGACAGGGGAATGGCTACACCTTC. The encoded protein is CASRPGQGNGYTF.

This chain joins TRBV10-3 and TRBJ2-3; no clear D gene. V gave up 0 bases and J gave up 1 base, with 5 bases separating them. CDR3 length equals 14 residues. The germline V gene encodes CDR1 ENHRY and CDR2 SYGVKD. The CDR3 reads CAISESAGTDTQYF. The CDR3 DNA follows: TGTGCCATCAGTGAGTCGGCGGGCACAGATACGCAGTATTTT.

The rearrangement links TRBV5-1 to TRBJ2-5; TRBD1 is a possible D gene (5 bases). V lost 4 bases and J lost 4, with 17 bases in between. From germline, CDR1 is SGHRS and CDR2 YFSETQ. This CDR3 is 15 amino acids long. The CDR3 loop reads CASSPFSDRGETQYF. DNA of the CDR3: TGCGCCAGCAGCCCCTTCTCCGATAGGGGAGAGACCCAGTACTTC.

The rearrangement links TRBV5-1 to TRBJ1-1, with D unresolved. Germline V lookup: CDR1 SGHRS, CDR2 YFSETQ. This CDR3 region has 16 residues. The V end lost 7 bases, the J end lost 0 bases, and 19 bases lay between the germline ends. This CDR3 reads CASGRGAVAMNTEAFF. The CDR3 DNA reads TGCGCCAGCGGCCGGGGAGCTGTGGCCATGAACACTGAAGCTTTCTTT. The complete variable domain, with remaining parts taken from reference TRBV5-1 and TRBJ1-1, reads KAGVTQTPRYLIKTRGQQVTLSCSPISGHRSVSWYQQTPGQGLQFLFEYFSETQRNKGNFPGRFSGRQFSNSRSEMNVSTLELGDSALYLCASGRGAVAMNTEAFFGQGTRLTVV.

The rearrangement links TRBV11-2 to TRBJ2-1, with D perhaps matching TRBD2 (6 bases). CDR3 length equals 14 residues. Looked up from germline, CDR1 is SGHAT and CDR2 is FQNNGV. Deletions cut 4 bases from V and 4 bases from J, with 11 bases between. The chain's CDR3 is CASSSGLLYNEQFF. Here the CDR3 DNA reads TGTGCCAGCAGCTCGGGACTCCTGTACAATGAGCAGTTCTTC.